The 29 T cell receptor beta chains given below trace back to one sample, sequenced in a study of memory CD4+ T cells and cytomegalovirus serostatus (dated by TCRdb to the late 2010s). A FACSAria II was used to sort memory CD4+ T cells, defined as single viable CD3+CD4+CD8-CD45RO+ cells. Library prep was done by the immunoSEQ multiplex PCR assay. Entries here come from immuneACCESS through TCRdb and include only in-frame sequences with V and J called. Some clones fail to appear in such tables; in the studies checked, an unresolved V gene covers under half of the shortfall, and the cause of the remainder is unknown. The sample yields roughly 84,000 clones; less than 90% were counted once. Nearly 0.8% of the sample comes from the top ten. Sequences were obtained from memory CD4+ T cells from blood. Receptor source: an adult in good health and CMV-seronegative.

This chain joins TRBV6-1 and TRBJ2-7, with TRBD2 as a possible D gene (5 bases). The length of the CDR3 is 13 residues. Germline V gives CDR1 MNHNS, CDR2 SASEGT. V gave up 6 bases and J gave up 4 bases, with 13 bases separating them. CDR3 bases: TGTGCCAGCAGCGACTACTTAAGTTACGAGCAGTACTTC. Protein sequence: CASSDYLSYEQYF.

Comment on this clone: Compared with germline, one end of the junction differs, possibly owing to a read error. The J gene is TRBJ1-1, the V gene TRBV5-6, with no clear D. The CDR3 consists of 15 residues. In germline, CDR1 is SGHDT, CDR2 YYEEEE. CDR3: CASSLAWGGNPEAFF. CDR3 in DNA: TGTGCCAGCAGCTTGGCGTGGGGAGGGAACCCTGAAGCTTTCTTT.

The CDR3 region is CASSIQLQGPTYGYTF. CDR3 coding DNA: TGTGCCAGTAGTATCCAGCTCCAGGGCCCAACCTATGGCTACACCTTC. The chain employs TRBV19 and TRBJ1-2, with D possibly matching TRBD1 (5 bases). Germline V gene lookup returns CDR1 LNHDA and CDR2 SQIVND (reference sequence). CDR3 size: 16 residues. The V end was cut by 3 bases, the J end by 4 bases, with 18 bases between.

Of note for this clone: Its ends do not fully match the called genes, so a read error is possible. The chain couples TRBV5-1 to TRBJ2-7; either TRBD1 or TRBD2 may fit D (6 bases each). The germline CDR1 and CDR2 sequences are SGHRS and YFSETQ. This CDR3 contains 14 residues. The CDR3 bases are TGCGCCAGCAGCCCTGGGGGGCTCTCCCACGAGCAGTACTTC. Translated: CASSPGGLSHEQYF.

Here the CDR3 DNA reads TGCGCCAGCAGCCAAGATCCCAGCGGGGGCCTTTACCAAGAGACCCAGTACTTC. Its protein product is CASSQDPSGGLYQETQYF. This chain uses TRBV4-1 with TRBJ2-5; 8 bases match TRBD2. The CDR3 consists of 18 residues. The V gene end was trimmed by 0 bases and the J gene end by 0 bases; junction bases not matched to a gene: 9. The germline gives CDR1 MGHRA, CDR2 YSYEKL.

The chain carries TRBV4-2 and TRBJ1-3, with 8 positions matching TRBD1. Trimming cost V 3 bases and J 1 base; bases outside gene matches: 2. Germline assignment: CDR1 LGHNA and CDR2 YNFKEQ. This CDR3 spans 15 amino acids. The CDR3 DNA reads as TGTGCCAGCAGCCACACAGGGGGTTCTGGAAACACCATATATTTT. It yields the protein CASSHTGGSGNTIYF.

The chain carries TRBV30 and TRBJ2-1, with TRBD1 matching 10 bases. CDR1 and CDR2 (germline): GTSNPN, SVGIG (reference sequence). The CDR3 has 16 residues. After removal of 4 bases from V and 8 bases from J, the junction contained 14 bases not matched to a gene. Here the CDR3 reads CAWTSPDRGRWDEQFF. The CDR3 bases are TGTGCCTGGACCTCACCCGACAGGGGGCGGTGGGATGAGCAGTTCTTC.

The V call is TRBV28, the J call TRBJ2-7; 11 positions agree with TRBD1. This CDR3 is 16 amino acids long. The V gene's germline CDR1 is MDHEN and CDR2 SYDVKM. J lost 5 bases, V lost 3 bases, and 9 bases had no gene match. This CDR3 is CASSLLPGQGVHEQYF. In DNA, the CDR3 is TGTGCCAGCAGTTTGCTCCCGGGACAGGGGGTCCACGAGCAGTACTTC.

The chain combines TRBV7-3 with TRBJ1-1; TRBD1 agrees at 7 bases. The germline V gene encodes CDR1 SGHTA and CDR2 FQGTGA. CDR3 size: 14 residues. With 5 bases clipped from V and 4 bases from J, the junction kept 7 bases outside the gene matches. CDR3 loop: CASSPMAGGTEAFF. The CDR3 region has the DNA TGTGCCAGCAGCCCAATGGCAGGGGGCACTGAAGCTTTCTTT.

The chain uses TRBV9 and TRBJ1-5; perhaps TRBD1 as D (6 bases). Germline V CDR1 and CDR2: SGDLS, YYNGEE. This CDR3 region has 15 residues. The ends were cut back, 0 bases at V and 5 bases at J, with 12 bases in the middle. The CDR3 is CASSVDGGGYQPQHF. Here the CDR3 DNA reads TGTGCCAGCAGCGTAGACGGAGGGGGGTATCAGCCCCAGCATTTT.

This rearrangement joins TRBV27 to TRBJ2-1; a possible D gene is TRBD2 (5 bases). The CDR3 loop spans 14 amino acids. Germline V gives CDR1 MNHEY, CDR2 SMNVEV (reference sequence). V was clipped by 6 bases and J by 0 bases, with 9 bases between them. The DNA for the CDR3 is TGTGCCAGCAGACTAGGGCTCTCCTACAATGAGCAGTTCTTC. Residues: CASRLGLSYNEQFF.

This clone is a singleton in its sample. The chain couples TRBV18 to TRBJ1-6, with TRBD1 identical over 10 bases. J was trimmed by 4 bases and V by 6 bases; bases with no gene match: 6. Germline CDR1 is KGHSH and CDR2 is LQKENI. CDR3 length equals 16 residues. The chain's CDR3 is CASSPGQGSYNSPLHF. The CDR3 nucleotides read TGTGCCAGCTCGCCGGGACAGGGGTCGTATAATTCACCCCTCCACTTT. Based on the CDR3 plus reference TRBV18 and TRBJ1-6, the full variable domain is NAGVMQNPRHLVRRRGQEARLRCSPMKGHSHVYWYRQLPEEGLKFMVYLQKENIIDESGMPKERFSAEFPKEGPSILRIQQVVRGDSAAYFCASSPGQGSYNSPLHFGNGTRLTVT.

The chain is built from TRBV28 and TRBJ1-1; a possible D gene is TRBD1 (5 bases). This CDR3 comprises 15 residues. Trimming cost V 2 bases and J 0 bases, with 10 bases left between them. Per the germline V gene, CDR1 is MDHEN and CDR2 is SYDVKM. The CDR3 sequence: CASSLTGSMNTEAFF. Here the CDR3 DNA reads TGTGCCAGCAGTTTAACAGGAAGCATGAACACTGAAGCTTTCTTT. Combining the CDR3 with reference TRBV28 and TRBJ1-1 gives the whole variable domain DVKVTQSSRYLVKRTGEKVFLECVQDMDHENMFWYRQDPGLGLRLIYFSYDVKMKEKGDIPEGYSVSREKKERFSLILESASTNQTSMYLCASSLTGSMNTEAFFGQGTRLTVV.

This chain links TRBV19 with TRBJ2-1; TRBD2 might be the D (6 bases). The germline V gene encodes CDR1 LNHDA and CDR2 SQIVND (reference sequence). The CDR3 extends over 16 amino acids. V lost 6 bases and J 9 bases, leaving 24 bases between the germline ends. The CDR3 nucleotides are TGTGCCAGTAGGCCACCTGGGGCGATCGTCGGGGGTGAGCAGTTCTTC. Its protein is CASRPPGAIVGGEQFF.

The CDR3 is CASSASPGFTEAFF. CDR3 nucleotides: TGTGCCAGCAGCGCGTCGCCCGGGTTCACTGAAGCTTTCTTT. The chain recombines TRBV9 with TRBJ1-1, with D uncertain. V was cut by 3 bases and J by 4 bases, with 13 bases left in between. CDR1 and CDR2 from the germline V gene are SGDLS and YYNGEE. This CDR3 has 14 residues.

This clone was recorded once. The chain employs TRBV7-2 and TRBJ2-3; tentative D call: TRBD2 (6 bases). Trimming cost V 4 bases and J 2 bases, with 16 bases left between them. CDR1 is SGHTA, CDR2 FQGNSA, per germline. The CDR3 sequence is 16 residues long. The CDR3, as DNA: TGTGCCAGCAGCTCCCAGGGCGGGGCCGACACAGATACGCAGTATTTT. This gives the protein CASSSQGGADTDTQYF.

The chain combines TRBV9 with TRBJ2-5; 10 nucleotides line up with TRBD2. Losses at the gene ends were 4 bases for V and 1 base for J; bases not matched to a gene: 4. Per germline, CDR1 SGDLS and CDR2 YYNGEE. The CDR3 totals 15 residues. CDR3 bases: TGTGCCAGCAGCACTCGGACTAGCGGCCAAGAGACCCAGTACTTC. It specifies CASSTRTSGQETQYF.

CDR3 DNA: TGTGCCAGCAGCCCTAGCGGTAGCTCCTACAATGAGCAGTTCTTC. Translated: CASSPSGSSYNEQFF. This chain links TRBV7-2 with TRBJ2-1; 7 bases map to TRBD2. Per germline, CDR1 SGHTA and CDR2 FQGNSA. CDR3 length: 15 amino acids. V was pared by 5 bases and J by 0 bases, with 4 bases of the junction left unmatched.

The CDR3 region is CASSGRGLGARSYEQYF. CDR3 in DNA: TGTGCCAGCAGTGGGCGTGGGTTGGGGGCGCGCTCCTACGAGCAGTACTTC. This chain links TRBV6-1 with TRBJ2-7, with D tentatively TRBD1 (6 bases). The ends were cut back, 4 bases at V and 0 bases at J, with 19 bases in the middle. Germline assignment: CDR1 MNHNS and CDR2 SASEGT. The CDR3 is 17 residues long.

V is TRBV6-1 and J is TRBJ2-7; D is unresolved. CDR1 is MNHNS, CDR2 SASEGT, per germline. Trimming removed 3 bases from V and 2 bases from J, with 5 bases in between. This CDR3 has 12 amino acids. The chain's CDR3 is CASSDIPYEQYF. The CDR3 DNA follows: TGTGCCAGCAGTGACATACCCTACGAGCAGTACTTC.

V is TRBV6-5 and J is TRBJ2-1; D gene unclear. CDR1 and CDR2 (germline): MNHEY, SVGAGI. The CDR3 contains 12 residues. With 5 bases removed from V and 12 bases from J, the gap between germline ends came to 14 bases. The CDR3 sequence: CASSPGSWGQFF. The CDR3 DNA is TGTGCCAGCAGTCCCGGGTCCTGGGGGCAGTTCTTC.

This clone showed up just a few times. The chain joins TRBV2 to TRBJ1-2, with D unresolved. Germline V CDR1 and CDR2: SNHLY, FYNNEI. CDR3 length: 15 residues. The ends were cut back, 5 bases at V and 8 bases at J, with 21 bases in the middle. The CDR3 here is CASSSLTGANRGYTF. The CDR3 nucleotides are TGTGCCAGCAGTTCACTTACGGGAGCCAACCGGGGCTACACCTTC.

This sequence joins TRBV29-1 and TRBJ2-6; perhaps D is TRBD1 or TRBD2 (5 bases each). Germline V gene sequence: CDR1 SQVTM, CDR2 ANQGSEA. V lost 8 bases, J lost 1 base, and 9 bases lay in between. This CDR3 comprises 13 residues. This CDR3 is CSFGASGANVLTF. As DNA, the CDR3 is TGCAGCTTCGGGGCATCTGGGGCCAACGTCCTGACTTTC.

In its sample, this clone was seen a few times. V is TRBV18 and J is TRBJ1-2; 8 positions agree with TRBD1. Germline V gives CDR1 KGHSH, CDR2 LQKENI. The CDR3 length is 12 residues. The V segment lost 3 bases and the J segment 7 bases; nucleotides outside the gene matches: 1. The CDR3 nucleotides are TGTGCCAGCTCACCGGACAGGGCTGGCTACACCTTC. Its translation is CASSPDRAGYTF.

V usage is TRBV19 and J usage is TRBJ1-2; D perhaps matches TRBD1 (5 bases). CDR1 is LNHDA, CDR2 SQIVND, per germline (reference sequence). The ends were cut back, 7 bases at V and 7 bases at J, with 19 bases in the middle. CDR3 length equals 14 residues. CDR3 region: CASNPAGAARGYTF. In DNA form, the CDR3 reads TGTGCCAGTAACCCAGCCGGGGCAGCCCGTGGCTACACCTTC. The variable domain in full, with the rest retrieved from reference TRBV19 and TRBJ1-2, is DGGITQSPKYLFRKEGQNVTLSCEQNLNHDAMYWYRQDPGQGLRLIYYSQIVNDFQKGDIAEGYSVSREKKESFPLTVTSAQKNPTAFYLCASNPAGAARGYTFGSGTRLTVV.

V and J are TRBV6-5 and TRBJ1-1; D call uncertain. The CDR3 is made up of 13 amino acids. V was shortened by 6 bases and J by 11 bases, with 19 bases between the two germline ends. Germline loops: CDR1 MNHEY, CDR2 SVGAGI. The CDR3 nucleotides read TGTGCCAGCAGCCCCAAATACCGTGGTGAGGCTTTCTTT. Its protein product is CASSPKYRGEAFF.

The CDR3 is CAISRTTGSYEQYF. DNA for the CDR3: TGTGCCATCAGTAGGACCACAGGGTCCTACGAGCAGTACTTC. The chain recombines TRBV10-3 with TRBJ2-7; possibly TRBD1 for D (6 bases). V lost 5 bases to trimming and J lost 1 base, with 12 bases between them. Germline V gene data show CDR1 as ENHRY and CDR2 as SYGVKD. The CDR3 is 14 amino acids.

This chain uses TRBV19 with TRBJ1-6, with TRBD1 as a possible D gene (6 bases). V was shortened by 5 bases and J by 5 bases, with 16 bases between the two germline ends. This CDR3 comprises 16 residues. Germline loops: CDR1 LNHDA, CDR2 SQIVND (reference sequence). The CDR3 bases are TGTGCCAGTAGTGGGGGCAGGGGAAAGGATAATTCACCCCTCCACTTT. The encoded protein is CASSGGRGKDNSPLHF.

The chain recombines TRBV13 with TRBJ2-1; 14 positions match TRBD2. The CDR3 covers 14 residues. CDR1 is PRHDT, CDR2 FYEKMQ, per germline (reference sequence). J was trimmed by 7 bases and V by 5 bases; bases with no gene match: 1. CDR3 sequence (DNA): TGTGCCAGCAGCCGACTAGCGGGGGGGAATGAGCAGTTCTTC. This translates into CASSRLAGGNEQFF.